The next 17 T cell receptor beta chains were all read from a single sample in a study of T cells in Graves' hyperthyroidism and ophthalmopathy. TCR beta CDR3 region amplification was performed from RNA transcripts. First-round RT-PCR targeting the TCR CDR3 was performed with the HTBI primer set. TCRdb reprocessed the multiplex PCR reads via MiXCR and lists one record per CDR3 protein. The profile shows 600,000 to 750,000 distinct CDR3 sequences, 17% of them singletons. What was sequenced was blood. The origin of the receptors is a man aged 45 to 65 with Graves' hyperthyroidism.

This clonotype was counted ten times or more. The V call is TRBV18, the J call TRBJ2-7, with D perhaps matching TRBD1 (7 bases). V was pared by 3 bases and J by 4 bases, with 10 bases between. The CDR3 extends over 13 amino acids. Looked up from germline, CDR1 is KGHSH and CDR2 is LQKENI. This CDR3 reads CASSPRGEYEQYF. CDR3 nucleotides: TGTGCCAGCTCACCCAGGGGGGAGTACGAGCAGTACTTC.

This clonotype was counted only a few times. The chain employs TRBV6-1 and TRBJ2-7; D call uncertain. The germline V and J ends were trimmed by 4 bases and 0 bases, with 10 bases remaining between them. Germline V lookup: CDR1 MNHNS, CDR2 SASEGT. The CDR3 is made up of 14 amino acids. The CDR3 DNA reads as TGTGCCAGCAGTGTTCAGGTCGGCTCCTACGAGCAGTACTTC. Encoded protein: CASSVQVGSYEQYF.

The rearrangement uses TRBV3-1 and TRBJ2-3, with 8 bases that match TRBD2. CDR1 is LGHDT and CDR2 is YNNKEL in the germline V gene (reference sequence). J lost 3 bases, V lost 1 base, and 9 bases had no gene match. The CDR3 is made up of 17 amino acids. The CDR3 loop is CASSQVRPAGETDTQYF. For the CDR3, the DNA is TGTGCCAGCAGCCAAGTCCGACCAGCGGGAGAAACAGATACGCAGTATTTT.

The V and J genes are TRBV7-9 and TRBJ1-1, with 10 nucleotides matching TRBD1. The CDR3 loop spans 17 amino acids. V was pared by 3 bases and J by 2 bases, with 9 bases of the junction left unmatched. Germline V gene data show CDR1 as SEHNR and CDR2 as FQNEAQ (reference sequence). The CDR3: CASSLLTGGAINTEAFF. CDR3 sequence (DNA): TGTGCCAGCAGCTTGCTGACAGGGGGCGCGATAAACACTGAAGCTTTCTTT.

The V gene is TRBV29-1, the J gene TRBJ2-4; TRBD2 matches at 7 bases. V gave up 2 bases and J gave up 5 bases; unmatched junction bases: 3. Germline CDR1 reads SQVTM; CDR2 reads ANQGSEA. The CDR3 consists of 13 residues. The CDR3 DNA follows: TGCAGCGTTGAACTAGCGGTCCAAAACATTCAGTACTTC. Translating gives CSVELAVQNIQYF.

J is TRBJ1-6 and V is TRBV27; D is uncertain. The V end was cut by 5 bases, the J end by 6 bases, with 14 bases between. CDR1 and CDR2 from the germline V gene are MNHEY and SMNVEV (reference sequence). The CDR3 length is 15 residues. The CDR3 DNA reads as TGTGCCAGCAGTCCATCGGACCGTTTTAATTCACCCCTCCACTTT. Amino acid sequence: CASSPSDRFNSPLHF.

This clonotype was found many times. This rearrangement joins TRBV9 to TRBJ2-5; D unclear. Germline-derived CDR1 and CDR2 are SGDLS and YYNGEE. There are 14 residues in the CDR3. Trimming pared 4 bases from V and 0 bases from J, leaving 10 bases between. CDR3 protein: CASSLGPNQETQYF. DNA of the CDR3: TGTGCCAGCAGCCTAGGACCAAACCAAGAGACCCAGTACTTC.

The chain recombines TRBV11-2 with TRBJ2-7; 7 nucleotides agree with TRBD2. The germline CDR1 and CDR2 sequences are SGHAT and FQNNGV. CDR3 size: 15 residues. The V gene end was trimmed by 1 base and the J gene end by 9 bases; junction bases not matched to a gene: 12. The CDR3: CASSLGTTWGGAQYF. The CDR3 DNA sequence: TGTGCCAGCAGCTTAGGGACAACCTGGGGAGGGGCGCAGTACTTC.

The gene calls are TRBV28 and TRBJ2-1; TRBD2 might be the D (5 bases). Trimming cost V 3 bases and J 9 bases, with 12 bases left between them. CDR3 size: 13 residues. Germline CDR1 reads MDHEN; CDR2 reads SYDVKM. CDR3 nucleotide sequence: TGTGCCAGCAGTTTCGAAGGCCGGGGTGAGCAGTTCTTC. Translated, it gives CASSFEGRGEQFF.

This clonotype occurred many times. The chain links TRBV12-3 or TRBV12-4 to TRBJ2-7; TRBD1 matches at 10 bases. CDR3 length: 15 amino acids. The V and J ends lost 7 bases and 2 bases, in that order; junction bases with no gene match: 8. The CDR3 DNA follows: TGTGCCAGCACCCTGCTGACAGGGGGCGCCTACGAGCAGTACTTC. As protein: CASTLLTGGAYEQYF.

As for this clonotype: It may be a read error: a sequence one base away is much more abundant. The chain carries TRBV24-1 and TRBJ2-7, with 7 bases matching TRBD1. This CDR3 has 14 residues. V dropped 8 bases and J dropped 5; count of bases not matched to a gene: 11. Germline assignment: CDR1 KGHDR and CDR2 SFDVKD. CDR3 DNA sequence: TGTGCCACCAAATTGGAGACAGGGAGCGACGAGCAGTACTTC. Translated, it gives CATKLETGSDEQYF.

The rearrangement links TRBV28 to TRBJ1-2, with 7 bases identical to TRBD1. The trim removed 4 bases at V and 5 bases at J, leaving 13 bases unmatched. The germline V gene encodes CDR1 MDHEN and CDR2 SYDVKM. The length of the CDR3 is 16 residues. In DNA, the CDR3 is TGTGCCAGCAGTTCTCAACAGGGGAATGAGGTATATGGCTACACCTTC. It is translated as CASSSQQGNEVYGYTF.

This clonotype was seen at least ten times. Here the CDR3 DNA reads TGTGCCAGCAGCTCAGGGACTAGCGGGAGGGATTCCTACAATGAGCAGTTCTTC. It encodes CASSSGTSGRDSYNEQFF. J is TRBJ2-1 and V is TRBV7-3, with 16 bases that match TRBD2. Germline V gene lookup returns CDR1 SGHTA and CDR2 FQGTGA. CDR3 size: 18 residues. V dropped 4 bases and J dropped 1; count of bases not matched to a gene: 4. The full variable domain, its missing parts supplied by reference TRBV7-3 and TRBJ2-1, is GAGVSQTPSNKVTEKGKYVELRCDPISGHTALYWYRQSLGQGPEFLIYFQGTGAADDSGLPNDRFFAVRPEGSVSTLKIQRTERGDSAVYLCASSSGTSGRDSYNEQFFGPGTRLTVL.

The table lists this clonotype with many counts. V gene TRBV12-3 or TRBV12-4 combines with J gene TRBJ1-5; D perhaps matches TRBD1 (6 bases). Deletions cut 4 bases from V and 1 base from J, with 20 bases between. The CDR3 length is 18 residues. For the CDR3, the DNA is TGTGCCAGCAGTTCTACTTTGGGGGGCCGGTGGAGCAATCAGCCCCAGCATTTT. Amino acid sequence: CASSSTLGGRWSNQPQHF.

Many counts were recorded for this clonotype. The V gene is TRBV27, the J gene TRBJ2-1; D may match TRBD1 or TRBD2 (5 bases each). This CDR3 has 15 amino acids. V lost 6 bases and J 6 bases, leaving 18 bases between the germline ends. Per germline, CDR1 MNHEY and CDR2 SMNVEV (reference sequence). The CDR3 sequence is CASSQGPRSPNEQFF. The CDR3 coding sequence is TGTGCCAGCAGCCAGGGACCCCGATCCCCCAATGAGCAGTTCTTC.

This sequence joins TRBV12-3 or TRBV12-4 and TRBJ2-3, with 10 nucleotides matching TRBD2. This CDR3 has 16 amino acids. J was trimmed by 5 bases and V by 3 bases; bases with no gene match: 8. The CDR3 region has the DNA TGTGCCAGCAGTTTGATGGTAGCGGGAGGTGTAGATACGCAGTATTTT. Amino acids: CASSLMVAGGVDTQYF.

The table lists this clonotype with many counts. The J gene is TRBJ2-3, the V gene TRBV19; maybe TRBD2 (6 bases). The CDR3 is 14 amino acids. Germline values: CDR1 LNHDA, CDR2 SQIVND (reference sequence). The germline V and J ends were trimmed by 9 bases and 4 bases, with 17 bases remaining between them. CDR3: CASKKRAASDTQYF. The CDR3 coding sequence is TGTGCCAGCAAGAAGCGGGCCGCGTCAGATACGCAGTATTTT.